This T cell receptor beta chain came from a study of cytomegalovirus exposure and HLA in healthy donors. The CDR3 sequence is 15 residues long. Deletions cut 5 bases from V and 0 bases from J, with 11 bases between. Per germline, CDR1 MNHEY and CDR2 SMNVEV (reference sequence). This PCR relied on a set of 60 Vbeta primers and 13 Jbeta primers. Repertoires were generated with immunoSEQ multiplex PCR, while TCRdb's copy carries only in-frame clones and drops some. The sample shows approximately 140,000 clones, about two thirds of them seen only once. The count of this clone is one. This rearrangement joins TRBV27 to TRBJ1-3; D is ambiguous. The sequence was collected from a woman aged 55-70 years in good health and CMV-seropositive. The material sequenced was PBMCs. The CDR3 spells CASSPTSTSGNTIYF. In nucleotides, the CDR3 is TGTGCCAGCAGTCCGACTAGCACCTCTGGAAACACCATATATTTT.